This T cell receptor (beta chain) was retrieved from a study of shared clonotypes between healthy human individuals (dated by TCRdb to 2018 to 2020). Describing the broader study: The cohort comprised a couple of women and three men aged 18 to 49 years. For each donor, three plates each were used for CD4 naive and CD4 memory, two plates were used for CD8 naive, and one plate was used for CD8 memory. To estimate repertoire size and how much clonotypes are shared between individuals, the study performed deep sequencing of blood TCR repertoires from about 5 healthy adults. Different laboratories and diverse techniques were used to prepare libraries and sequence TCR repertoires, to increase sequencing depth and limit assay-specific biases. Per donor, leukapheresis produced somewhere between about 0.94 and 8.9 billion PBMCs. General study outcomes and caveats: Pairwise subsampling indicated that sequencing depth was expected to affect the degree of clonotype sharing among donors. Sampling was limited to blood, and TCR repertoires in tissue likely differ from TCR repertoires in blood. When a handful of donors were compared, the shared fraction of clonotypes was about 5.5% for naive CD4, 3.5% for naive CD8, about 2.5% for memory CD4, and 0.4% for memory CD8. Naive subsets generally had larger estimated clonotype richness than memory subsets did. Incomplete sequencing was indicated by rarefaction of sorted-subset datasets, despite the large sequencing depth. Higher generation probabilities were observed for clonotypes shared by all four sorted-subset donors than for non-shared clonotypes. The small number of donors limited the genetic and exposure-history diversity represented.

V lost 1 base and J lost 5 bases; the stretch between them is 8 bases long. The CDR1 and CDR2 encoded by the germline V gene are SGHVS and FQNEAQ. Measured from the cysteine to the phenylalanine, the CDR3 is 13 residues long. The DNA shown is the 39-base CDR3, in frame from base 1. The donors were healthy, HIV-negative adults with no recently reported acute infections or vaccinations. All donors were Caucasian adults living in Nashville, Tennessee, USA. The CD8 memory samples were a combination of magnetically selected CD45RO+ cells and CCR7-negative CD45RA+ effector memory (TemRA) cells. Blood was collected by leukapheresis, and PBMCs were isolated by Ficoll-Histopaque density gradient centrifugation and then cryopreserved in liquid nitrogen vapor phase. Purity and quantity of every magnetically sorted T cell population were checked by analytical flow cytometry. Genomic DNA was isolated from every sorted fraction and measured by UV absorbance on a Nanodrop 2000c.

TCR CDR3 regions were amplified from genomic DNA by multiplex PCR using the deep immunoSEQ assay. Extracted genomic DNA from each cell subset was spread evenly across all wells of several immunoSEQ 96-well plates, with each plate serving as a replicate. For sorted subsets, about 200 ng genomic DNA, equal to tens of thousands of T cell genomes, was loaded into each replicate PCR. Purified libraries were quantified with a Qubit 3.0 fluorometer, sized on a Bioanalyzer 2100, and re-quantified with the KAPA Library Quantification kit. Every immunoSEQ 96-well plate was sequenced on a separate single-read 150-cycle Illumina NextSeq 550 flow cell. Per the authors' processing: Because only junctional sequences without quality scores were contained in the immunoSEQ output, filtering matching that applied to full-length reads could not be performed. To assign V/J genes and CDR3, sequences were annotated against IMGT germline references using PyIR, a Python wrapper for IgBLAST v1.9. Any read was removed if the V/J assignment was weak (E-value above 1e-6), the CDR3 was missing, or the read contained stop codons, out-of-frame junctions, or ambiguous translated residues. V3J clonotypes were defined as sequences sharing an identical inferred V gene, J gene, and CDR3 amino acid sequence. To compute the percentage overlap between repertoires, the number of shared unique clonotypes was divided by the size of the smaller repertoire. Repertoire richness was assessed with RTK rarefaction, the Chao1 estimator, and Recon v2.1 estimates of unobserved clonotypes. Generation probabilities for all TCRbeta clonotypes obtained by the gDNA method from several donors were computed using OLGA. Drawn from immuneACCESS, this table holds only the in-frame rearrangements with V and J called that TCRdb kept. Clones are partly lost; checked studies trace under half to an unresolved V gene and leave the rest unexplained. That table furnishes V, J and clone size, whereas the DNA furnished D and trimming. Here the sample has about 380,000 clones; 90% to 97% occur a single time. The biggest ten clones account for less than 0.35% of the sample.

Notes on this clone: Its cognate antigen has yet to be identified. No qualities accompany the bases; no much larger clone lies one base away.

Sequenced sample: memory CD8+ T cells sorted from blood. The sample's cell subset or site label is to be understood as: CD45RO+ cells pooled with CCR7-negative TemRA cells. The chain is made from TRBV7-8 and TRBJ1-1; 5 matching bases give a weak D call of TRBD1. This TCR came from a man between 25 and 39 years old in good health. The DNA reads TGTGCCAGCAGCTTAGGTGAGGGGACTGAAGCTTTCTTT. This gives the protein CASSLGEGTEAFF.